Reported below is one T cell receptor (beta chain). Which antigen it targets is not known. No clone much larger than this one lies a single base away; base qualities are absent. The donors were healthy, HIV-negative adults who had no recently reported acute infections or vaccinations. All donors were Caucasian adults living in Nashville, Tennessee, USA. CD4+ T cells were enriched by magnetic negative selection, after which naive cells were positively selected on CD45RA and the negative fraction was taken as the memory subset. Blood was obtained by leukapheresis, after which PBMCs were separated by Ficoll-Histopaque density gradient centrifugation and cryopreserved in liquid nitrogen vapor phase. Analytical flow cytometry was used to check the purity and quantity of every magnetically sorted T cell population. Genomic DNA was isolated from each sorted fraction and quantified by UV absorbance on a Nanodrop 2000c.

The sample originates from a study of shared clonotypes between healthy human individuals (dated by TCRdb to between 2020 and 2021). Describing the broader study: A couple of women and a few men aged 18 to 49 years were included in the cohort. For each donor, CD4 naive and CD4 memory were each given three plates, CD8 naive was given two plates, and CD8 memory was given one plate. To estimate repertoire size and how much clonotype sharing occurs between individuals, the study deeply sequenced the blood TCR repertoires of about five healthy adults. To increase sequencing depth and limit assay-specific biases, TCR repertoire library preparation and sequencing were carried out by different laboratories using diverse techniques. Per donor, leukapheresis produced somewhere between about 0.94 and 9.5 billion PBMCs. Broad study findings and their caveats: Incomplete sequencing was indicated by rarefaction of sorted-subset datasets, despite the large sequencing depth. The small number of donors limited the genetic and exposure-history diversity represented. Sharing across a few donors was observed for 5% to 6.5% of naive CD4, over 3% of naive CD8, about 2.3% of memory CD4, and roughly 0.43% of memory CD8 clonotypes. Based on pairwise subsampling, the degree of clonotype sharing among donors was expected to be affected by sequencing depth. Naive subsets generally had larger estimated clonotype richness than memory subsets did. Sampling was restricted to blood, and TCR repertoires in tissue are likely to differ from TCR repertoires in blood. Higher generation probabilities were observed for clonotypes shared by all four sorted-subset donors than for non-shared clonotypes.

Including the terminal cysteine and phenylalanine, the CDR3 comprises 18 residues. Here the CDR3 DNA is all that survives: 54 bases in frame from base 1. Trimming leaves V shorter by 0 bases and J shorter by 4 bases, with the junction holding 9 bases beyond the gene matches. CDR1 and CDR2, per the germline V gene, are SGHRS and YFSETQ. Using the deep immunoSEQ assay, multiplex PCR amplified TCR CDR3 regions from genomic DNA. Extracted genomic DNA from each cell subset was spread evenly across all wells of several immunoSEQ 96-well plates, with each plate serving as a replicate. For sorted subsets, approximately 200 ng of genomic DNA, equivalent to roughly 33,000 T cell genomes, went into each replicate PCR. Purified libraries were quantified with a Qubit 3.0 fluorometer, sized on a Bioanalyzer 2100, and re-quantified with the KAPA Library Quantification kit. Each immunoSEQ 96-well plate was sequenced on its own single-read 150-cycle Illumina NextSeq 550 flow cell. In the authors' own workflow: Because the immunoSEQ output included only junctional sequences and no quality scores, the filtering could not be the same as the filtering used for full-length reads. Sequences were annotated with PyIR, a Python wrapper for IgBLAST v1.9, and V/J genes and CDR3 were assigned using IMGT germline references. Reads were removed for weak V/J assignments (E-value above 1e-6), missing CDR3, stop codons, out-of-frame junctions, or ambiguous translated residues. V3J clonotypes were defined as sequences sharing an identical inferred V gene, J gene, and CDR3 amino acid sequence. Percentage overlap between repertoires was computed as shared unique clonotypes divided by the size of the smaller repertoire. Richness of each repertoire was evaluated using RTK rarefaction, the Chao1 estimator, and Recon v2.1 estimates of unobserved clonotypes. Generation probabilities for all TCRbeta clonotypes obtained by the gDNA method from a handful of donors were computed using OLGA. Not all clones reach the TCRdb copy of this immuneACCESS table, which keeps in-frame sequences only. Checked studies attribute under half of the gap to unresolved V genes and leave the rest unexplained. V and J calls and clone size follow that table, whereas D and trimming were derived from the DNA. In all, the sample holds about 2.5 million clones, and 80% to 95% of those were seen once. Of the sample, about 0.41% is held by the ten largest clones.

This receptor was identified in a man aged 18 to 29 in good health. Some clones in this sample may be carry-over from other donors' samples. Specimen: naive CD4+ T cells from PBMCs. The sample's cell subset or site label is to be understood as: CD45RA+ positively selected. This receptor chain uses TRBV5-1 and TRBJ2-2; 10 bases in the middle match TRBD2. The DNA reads TGCGCCAGCAGCTTGGGGGGACTAGCGTCGCGGGGCACCGGGGAGCTGTTTTTT. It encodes CASSLGGLASRGTGELFF.